Below, one TCR beta chain is given with its context. Antigen: not known. These data are taken from a study of CXCR3-negative and CXCR3-positive naive CD8 T cells. The libraries of TRB cDNA were constructed through 5' RACE using UMI labels. After re-calling the 5' RACE reads, TCRdb lists one entry per CDR3 protein, DNA absent. Its clone listing holds some 130,000 distinct CDR3 sequences. CDR1 and CDR2 (germline): LNHDA, SQIVND (reference sequence). This CDR3 is 16 amino acids long. Study-wide results and limits: Once cells were cryopreserved, CXCR3 expression went down partly, and most assays used fresh PBMCs. CXCR3-negative naive cells had less hydrophobic TRB CDR3s than did CXCR3-positive naive cells. Naive cells used TRBV-TRBJ genes in much the same way whether CXCR3-negative or CXCR3-positive; memory cells did not.

The material sequenced was naive CXCR3+ CD8+ T cells from blood. Subset described: CD45RO-CCR7+CD27+CD95- naive CD8+ T cells expressing CXCR3 (TNR3+). J is TRBJ2-1 and V is TRBV19. The receptor's source is a human donor in good health. Some clones in this sample may be carry-over from other donors' samples. CDR3 sequence: CASSIGTGSSYNEQFF.